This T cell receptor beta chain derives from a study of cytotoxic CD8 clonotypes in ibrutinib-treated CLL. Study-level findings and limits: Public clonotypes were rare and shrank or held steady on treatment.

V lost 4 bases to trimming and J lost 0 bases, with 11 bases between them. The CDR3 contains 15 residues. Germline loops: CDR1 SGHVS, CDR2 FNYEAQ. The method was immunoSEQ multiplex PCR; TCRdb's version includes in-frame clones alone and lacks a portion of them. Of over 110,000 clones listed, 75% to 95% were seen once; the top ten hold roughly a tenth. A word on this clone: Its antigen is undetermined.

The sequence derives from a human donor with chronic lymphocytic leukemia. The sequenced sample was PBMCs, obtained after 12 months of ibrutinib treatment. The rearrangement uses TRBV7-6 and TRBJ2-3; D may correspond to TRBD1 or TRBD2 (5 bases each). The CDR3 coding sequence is TGTGCCAGCAGCTGGGACGCGGAGAGCACAGATACGCAGTATTTT. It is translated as CASSWDAESTDTQYF.